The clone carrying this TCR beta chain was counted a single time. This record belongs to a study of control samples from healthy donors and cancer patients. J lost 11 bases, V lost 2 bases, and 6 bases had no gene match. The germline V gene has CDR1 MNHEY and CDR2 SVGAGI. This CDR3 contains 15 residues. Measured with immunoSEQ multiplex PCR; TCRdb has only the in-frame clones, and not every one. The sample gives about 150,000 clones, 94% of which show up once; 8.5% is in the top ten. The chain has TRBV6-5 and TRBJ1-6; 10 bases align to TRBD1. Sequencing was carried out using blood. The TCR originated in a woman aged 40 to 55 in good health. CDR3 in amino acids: CASSYGVTGGAPLHF. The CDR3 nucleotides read TGTGCCAGCAGTTACGGGGTGACAGGGGGCGCACCCCTCCACTTT.